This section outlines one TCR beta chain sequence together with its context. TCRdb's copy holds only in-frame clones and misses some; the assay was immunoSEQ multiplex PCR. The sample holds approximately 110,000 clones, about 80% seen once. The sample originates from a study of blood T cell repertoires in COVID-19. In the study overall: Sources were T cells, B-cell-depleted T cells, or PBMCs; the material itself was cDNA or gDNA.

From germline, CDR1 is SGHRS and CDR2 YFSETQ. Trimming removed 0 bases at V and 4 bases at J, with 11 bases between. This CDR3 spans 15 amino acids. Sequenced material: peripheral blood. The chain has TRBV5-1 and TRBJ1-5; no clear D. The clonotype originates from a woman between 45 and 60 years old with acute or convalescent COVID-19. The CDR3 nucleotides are TGCGCCAGCAGCTTGGCAGGAAGTTCTAATCAGCCCCAGCATTTT. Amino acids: CASSLAGSSNQPQHF.